Below are 10 T cell receptor beta chains sequenced from a single sample in a study of T-cell reconstitution after alpha-beta-depleted transplantation in children. Unique molecular identifiers tagged the TCRbeta library. TCRdb ran MiXCR on the PCR reads and lists one entry per CDR3 protein. The data show 450,000 to 600,000 distinct CDR3 sequences, with over 10% seen just once and about 2.2% held by the top ten. Sequences were derived from PBMCs, mostly from graft donor cells, sampled 360 days after TCRalphabeta/CD19-depleted stem cell transplant. Receptor source: a male patient under 18 who had a stem cell transplant for acute myeloid leukemia, so the T cells may come from the graft donor.

This clonotype has at least ten counts. The chain recombines TRBV9 with TRBJ1-1, with D perhaps TRBD1 (5 bases). The germline gives CDR1 SGDLS, CDR2 YYNGEE. CDR3 length equals 12 residues. Trimming took 2 bases from V and 4 from J, leaving 6 bases between them. The DNA for the CDR3 is TGTGCCAGCAGCGTCGGGGGCACTGAAGCTTTCTTT. As protein: CASSVGGTEAFF.

This clonotype was picked up many times. The chain couples TRBV28 to TRBJ2-3; TRBD2 agrees at 7 bases. Germline V gene lookup returns CDR1 MDHEN and CDR2 SYDVKM. V shed 8 bases, J shed 3 bases, and the junction held 11 bases outside the gene matches. The CDR3 is made up of 15 amino acids. For the CDR3, the DNA is TGTGCCAGCGGTCTTTGGGCGGGAGTAACAGATACGCAGTATTTT. It yields the protein CASGLWAGVTDTQYF.

This sequence joins TRBV28 and TRBJ1-3; the match to TRBD1 covers 11 bases. V trimming: 4 bases; J trimming: 3 bases; junction bases outside the gene matches: 5. The CDR3 spans 16 residues. Germline assignment: CDR1 MDHEN and CDR2 SYDVKM. The chain's CDR3 is CASSSWTGGFGNTIYF. CDR3 coding DNA: TGTGCCAGCAGTTCATGGACAGGGGGCTTTGGAAACACCATATATTTT.

There are many counts of this clonotype. The rearrangement uses TRBV4-2 and TRBJ2-5; D is undetermined. With 1 base removed from V and 2 bases from J, the gap between germline ends came to 11 bases. This CDR3 comprises 15 residues. Per the germline V gene, CDR1 is LGHNA and CDR2 is YNFKEQ. The CDR3 DNA reads TGTGCCAGCAGCCAAGTGTTGGACGTACAAGAGACCCAGTACTTC. Residues: CASSQVLDVQETQYF.

This clonotype was seen ten or more times. The chain links TRBV4-1 to TRBJ2-5; 7 nucleotides line up with TRBD2. Germline V CDR1 and CDR2: MGHRA, YSYEKL. The V segment lost 0 bases and the J segment 6 bases; nucleotides outside the gene matches: 7. This CDR3 is built from 15 residues. In DNA form, the CDR3 reads TGCGCCAGCAGCCAAGAAACGACTAGCCTTCAGACCCAGTACTTC. Protein sequence: CASSQETTSLQTQYF.

This chain uses TRBV25-1 with TRBJ2-7; TRBD2 matches at 9 bases. This CDR3 spans 16 amino acids. V lost 8 bases and J lost 6; bases outside the gene matches: 17. CDR1 is MGHDK, CDR2 SYGVNS, per germline. CDR3 nucleotide sequence: TGTGCCAGCGGTGCCCCCGGCGGGGGGGCTTTCTTCGAGCAGTACTTC. Its protein is CASGAPGGGAFFEQYF.

This clonotype has more than one count but fewer than ten. The rearrangement joins TRBV6-2 or TRBV6-3 to TRBJ2-5, with D possibly being TRBD1 (5 bases). CDR1 is MNHEY and CDR2 is SVGEGT in the germline V gene. V dropped 6 bases and J dropped 1 base, with 18 bases sitting between them. The CDR3 contains 16 residues. CDR3 residues: CASRSLGRGRQETQYF. In nucleotides, the CDR3 is TGTGCCAGCAGATCCTTGGGAAGGGGCCGCCAAGAGACCCAGTACTTC.

The genes are TRBV30 and TRBJ1-1; D is unresolved. Germline CDR1 GTSNPN, CDR2 SVGIG (reference sequence). The ends were cut back, 7 bases at V and 1 base at J, with 10 bases in the middle. The CDR3 spans 12 residues. In DNA form, the CDR3 reads TGTGCCTCCTATCGTGGGAACACTGAAGCTTTCTTT. Amino acids: CASYRGNTEAFF.

The chain recombines TRBV28 with TRBJ1-4, with D tentatively TRBD1 (5 bases). CDR1 is MDHEN, CDR2 SYDVKM, per germline. The V end was cut by 0 bases, the J end by 5 bases, with 16 bases between. CDR3 size: 17 residues. CDR3 amino acids: CASSLWRGRDFNEKLFF. The CDR3 DNA sequence: TGTGCCAGCAGTTTATGGAGGGGCAGGGACTTCAATGAAAAACTGTTTTTT.

This clonotype occurred a few times. The gene calls are TRBV29-1 and TRBJ2-1; 9 bases agree with TRBD2. This CDR3 spans 15 amino acids. V lost 3 bases to trimming and J lost 9 bases; unmatched junction nucleotides: 12. CDR1 is SQVTM and CDR2 is ANQGSEA in the germline V gene. CDR3 region: CSVDRQPGLASEQFF. The CDR3 DNA follows: TGCAGCGTTGATAGGCAGCCGGGACTAGCTTCTGAGCAGTTCTTC.